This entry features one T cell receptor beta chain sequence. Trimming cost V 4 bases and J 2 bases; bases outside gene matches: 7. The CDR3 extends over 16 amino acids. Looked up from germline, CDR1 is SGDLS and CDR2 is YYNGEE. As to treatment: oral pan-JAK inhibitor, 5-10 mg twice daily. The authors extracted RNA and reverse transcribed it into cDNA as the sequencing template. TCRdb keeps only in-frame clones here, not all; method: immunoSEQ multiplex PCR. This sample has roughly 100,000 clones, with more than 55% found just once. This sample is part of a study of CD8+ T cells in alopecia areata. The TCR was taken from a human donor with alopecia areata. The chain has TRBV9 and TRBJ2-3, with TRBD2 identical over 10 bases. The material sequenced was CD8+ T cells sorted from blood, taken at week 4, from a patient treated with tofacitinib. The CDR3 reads CASSRGLAVDTDTQYF. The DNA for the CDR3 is TGTGCCAGCAGCCGCGGACTAGCGGTAGACACAGATACGCAGTATTTT.